The 25 T cell receptor beta chains below were found in one sample sequenced in a study of shared clonotypes between healthy human individuals. TCRdb's copy holds only in-frame clones and misses some; the assay was immunoSEQ multiplex PCR. The sample lists some 1,600,000 clones, roughly 98% occurring once. Sequences were obtained from naive CD4+ T cells sorted from blood. Documented subset: CD45RA+ positively selected. These receptor sequences come from a young man in good health.

This clone has just one count. This specimen includes other DNA sequences encoding the same CDR3. The chain combines TRBV18 with TRBJ2-2; 7 positions match TRBD2. The CDR3 has 16 amino acids. With 0 bases clipped from V and 3 bases from J, the junction kept 4 bases outside the gene matches. Germline CDR1 and CDR2: KGHSH and LQKENI. The CDR3 loop is CASSPPAGRDTGELFF. The CDR3 DNA reads TGTGCCAGCTCACCACCAGCGGGGAGGGACACCGGGGAGCTGTTTTTT.

This chain connects TRBV28 to TRBJ1-5, with D perhaps matching TRBD1 (5 bases). Deletions cut 6 bases from V and 3 bases from J, with 9 bases between. The CDR3 is made up of 13 amino acids. CDR1 MDHEN and CDR2 SYDVKM come from the germline V gene. The chain's CDR3 is CASSRGPNQPQHF. CDR3 bases: TGTGCCAGCAGCCGGGGCCCCAATCAGCCCCAGCATTTT.

This chain joins TRBV7-2 and TRBJ2-7; 11 bases are shared with TRBD2. CDR3 length: 19 amino acids. Germline-derived CDR1 and CDR2 are SGHTA and FQGNSA. V lost 2 bases and J lost 6; bases outside the gene matches: 18. The CDR3 protein is CASSLHLSLLAGGPSEQYF. Written as DNA, the CDR3 is TGTGCCAGCAGCTTACACCTCTCTCTGCTAGCGGGAGGTCCCTCCGAGCAGTACTTC.

The CDR3 here is CASRPTDGTSFYEQFF. CDR3 coding DNA: TGCGCCAGCAGACCCACCGACGGGACTAGCTTCTATGAGCAGTTCTTC. This chain uses TRBV10-2 with TRBJ2-1; 9 nucleotides match TRBD2. Unmatched junction bases numbered 14, after V lost 6 bases and J lost 8 bases. The CDR3 is 16 amino acids. Germline CDR1 is WSHSY and CDR2 is SAAADI.

CDR3 in amino acids: CASSPLAGNTGELFF. CDR3 bases: TGTGCCAGCAGCCCCTTGGCGGGGAACACCGGGGAGCTGTTTTTT. This chain connects TRBV5-5 to TRBJ2-2, with D perhaps TRBD2 (5 bases). The CDR3 runs to 15 residues. CDR1 SGHKS and CDR2 YYEKEE come from the germline V gene (reference sequence). Trimming removed 4 bases at V and 1 base at J, with 11 bases between.

The chain is built from TRBV28 and TRBJ2-7, with 8 bases lining up with TRBD2. The V gene's germline CDR1 is MDHEN and CDR2 SYDVKM. V lost 2 bases to trimming and J lost 7 bases; unmatched junction nucleotides: 10. There are 15 residues in the CDR3. The CDR3 DNA reads TGTGCCAGCAGTTTAACCGGAGCGGGAGTGTGGGAGCAGTACTTC. It specifies CASSLTGAGVWEQYF.

This chain joins TRBV11-2 and TRBJ2-2; no definite D call. The germline CDR1 and CDR2 sequences are SGHAT and FQNNGV. V was trimmed by 4 bases and J by 1 base, leaving 7 bases between them. The CDR3 is 14 amino acids. CDR3 amino acids: CASSSHLNTGELFF. CDR3 bases: TGTGCCAGCAGCTCCCATCTGAACACCGGGGAGCTGTTTTTT.

V gene TRBV19 combines with J gene TRBJ1-3, with no clear D. The CDR3 contains 14 residues. Germline lookup yields CDR1 LNHDA and CDR2 SQIVND (reference sequence). V gave up 5 bases and J gave up 5 bases, with 13 bases separating them. The CDR3 DNA reads as TGTGCCAGTAGTCCTTCGACAACGAGAAACACCATATATTTT. Protein product: CASSPSTTRNTIYF.

This chain uses TRBV5-1 with TRBJ2-7; 12 bases fit TRBD2. With 3 bases clipped from V and 4 bases from J, the junction kept 5 bases outside the gene matches. Looked up from germline, CDR1 is SGHRS and CDR2 is YFSETQ. The length of the CDR3 is 15 residues. The CDR3 DNA is TGCGCCAGCAGCTGGACGACTAGCGGGAGTTACGAGCAGTACTTC. It codes for CASSWTTSGSYEQYF. Looking up the rest from reference TRBV5-1 and TRBJ2-7 gives the full variable domain: KAGVTQTPRYLIKTRGQQVTLSCSPISGHRSVSWYQQTPGQGLQFLFEYFSETQRNKGNFPGRFSGRQFSNSRSEMNVSTLELGDSALYLCASSWTTSGSYEQYFGPGTRLTVT.

The rearrangement links TRBV10-3 to TRBJ2-5, with a tentative D call TRBD1 (7 bases). The CDR3 totals 13 residues. The V end was cut by 6 bases, the J end by 4 bases, with 12 bases between. Germline assignment: CDR1 ENHRY and CDR2 SYGVKD. The CDR3 DNA sequence: TGTGCCATCAGGAGCCAGGGGGGAGAGACCCAGTACTTC. Its protein is CAIRSQGGETQYF.

The V call is TRBV6-1, the J call TRBJ2-7, with D unclear. V was trimmed by 6 bases and J by 3 bases, leaving 18 bases between them. Germline-derived CDR1 and CDR2 are MNHNS and SASEGT. The CDR3 runs 15 residues. CDR3 amino acids: CASRVLVPGIYEQYF. CDR3 in DNA: TGTGCCAGCAGAGTTCTAGTCCCCGGCATCTACGAGCAGTACTTC.

This clone occurred once. The rearrangement uses TRBV30 and TRBJ1-5, with D uncertain. V dropped 3 bases and J dropped 0 bases, with 9 bases sitting between them. The germline CDR1 and CDR2 sequences are GTSNPN and SVGIG (reference sequence). The CDR3 contains 14 residues. This CDR3 is CAWRPGVSNQPQHF. The CDR3 coding sequence is TGTGCCTGGAGACCAGGTGTTAGCAATCAGCCCCAGCATTTT. Drawing the rest from reference TRBV30 and TRBJ1-5, the complete variable domain is SQTIHQWPATLVQPVGSPLSLECTVEGTSNPNLYWYRQAAGRGLQLLFYSVGIGQISSEVPQNLSASRPQDRQFILSSKKLLLSDSGFYLCAWRPGVSNQPQHFGDGTRLSIL.

This chain links TRBV29-1 with TRBJ2-3; TRBD2 matches at 12 bases. Trimming cost V 7 bases and J 4 bases; bases outside gene matches: 0. This CDR3 comprises 12 residues. CDR1 SQVTM and CDR2 ANQGSEA come from the germline V gene. The CDR3 sequence is CSGLAGADTQYF. The CDR3 DNA reads as TGCAGCGGACTAGCGGGAGCAGATACGCAGTATTTT.

The rearrangement links TRBV15 to TRBJ1-1; no clear D gene. The CDR3 is made up of 12 amino acids. The germline CDR1 and CDR2 sequences are LNHNV and YYDKDF (reference sequence). Trimming stripped 1 base from V and 9 bases from J, with 9 bases between. The CDR3 nucleotides read TGTGCCACCAGCAGAGTGGCAGAAAAAGCTTTCTTT. Protein: CATSRVAEKAFF.

The sample holds one count of this clone. The rearrangement uses TRBV10-3 and TRBJ2-5; no clear D gene. CDR1 is ENHRY and CDR2 is SYGVKD in the germline V gene. This CDR3 comprises 11 residues. V was cut by 1 base and J by 5 bases, with 2 bases left in between. The CDR3 DNA reads as TGTGCCATCAGTGAGTACGAGACCCAGTACTTC. Translating it yields CAISEYETQYF.

The rearrangement joins TRBV6-5 to TRBJ2-2; D gene unclear. The V gene lost 5 bases and the J gene lost 8 bases, with 12 bases spanning the gap. The CDR3 sequence is 13 residues long. From germline, CDR1 is MNHEY and CDR2 SVGAGI. The CDR3 protein is CASSKGQPGELFF. In DNA form, the CDR3 reads TGTGCCAGCAGTAAAGGGCAGCCAGGGGAGCTGTTTTTT.

Written as DNA, the CDR3 is TGTGCCAGCAGCTTGGGACTAGCGACAAACCAAGAGACCCAGTACTTC. Protein sequence: CASSLGLATNQETQYF. This rearrangement joins TRBV5-4 to TRBJ2-5; 8 nucleotides agree with TRBD2. This CDR3 contains 16 residues. With 0 bases clipped from V and 0 bases from J, the junction kept 4 bases outside the gene matches. CDR1 and CDR2 (germline): SGHNT, YYREEE (reference sequence). The full variable domain, rest sourced from reference TRBV5-4 and TRBJ2-5, is ETGVTQSPTHLIKTRGQQVTLRCSSQSGHNTVSWYQQALGQGPQFIFQYYREEENGRGNFPPRFSGLQFPNYSSELNVNALELDDSALYLCASSLGLATNQETQYFGPGTRLLVL.

The V call is TRBV2, the J call TRBJ2-1, with 8 nucleotides matching TRBD1. Per germline, CDR1 SNHLY and CDR2 FYNNEI. The CDR3 contains 15 residues. V lost 6 bases, J lost 8 bases, and 12 bases stayed unmatched. The CDR3: CASRAQGGGFDEQFF. CDR3 in DNA: TGTGCCAGCAGGGCACAGGGGGGCGGCTTCGATGAGCAGTTCTTC.

The V gene is TRBV5-1, the J gene TRBJ1-4, with D unresolved. The CDR3 is 17 residues long. CDR1 and CDR2 from the germline V gene are SGHRS and YFSETQ. V lost 0 bases, J lost 8 bases, and 20 bases lay in between. Written as DNA, the CDR3 is TGCGCCAGCAGCTTGGGATGGGGAAAGTCCCCGGGAGAAAAACTGTTTTTT. Translated: CASSLGWGKSPGEKLFF. Full variable domain (outside the CDR3, taken from reference TRBV5-1 and TRBJ1-4): KAGVTQTPRYLIKTRGQQVTLSCSPISGHRSVSWYQQTPGQGLQFLFEYFSETQRNKGNFPGRFSGRQFSNSRSEMNVSTLELGDSALYLCASSLGWGKSPGEKLFFGSGTQLSVL.

The V call is TRBV5-1, the J call TRBJ2-1; D ambiguous. This CDR3 contains 16 residues. Germline V gives CDR1 SGHRS, CDR2 YFSETQ. Trimming took 0 bases from V and 8 from J, leaving 18 bases between them. CDR3 in amino acids: CASSLASGQARYEQFF. The CDR3 DNA sequence: TGCGCCAGCAGCTTGGCCTCAGGCCAGGCCCGATATGAGCAGTTCTTC.

As concerns this clone: Other DNA sequences in the same sample also yield this CDR3. The V call is TRBV18, the J call TRBJ2-5; D is undetermined. The CDR3 covers 12 residues. V lost 3 bases and J 5 bases, leaving 7 bases between the germline ends. Germline V gives CDR1 KGHSH, CDR2 LQKENI. The CDR3 DNA reads as TGTGCCAGCTCACCGAGCCCGGAGACCCAGTACTTC. Translated: CASSPSPETQYF.

Concerning this clone: The same CDR3 can be traced to other DNA sequences in this sample. The V and J genes are TRBV5-1 and TRBJ2-3; unclear D gene. V dropped 0 bases and J dropped 2 bases, with 7 bases sitting between them. The CDR3 has 14 residues. The germline gives CDR1 SGHRS, CDR2 YFSETQ. The CDR3 loop is CASSLAGITDTQYF. CDR3 in DNA: TGCGCCAGCAGCTTGGCTGGGATCACAGATACGCAGTATTTT.

This clone came up a few times. Other DNA sequences in this specimen translate into the identical CDR3. The rearrangement links TRBV5-1 to TRBJ1-2; D not certain. The length of the CDR3 is 13 residues. V was clipped by 3 bases and J by 1 base, with 7 bases between them. Germline V lookup: CDR1 SGHRS, CDR2 YFSETQ. DNA of the CDR3: TGCGCCAGCAGCTCGGACGGTAACTATGGCTACACCTTC. Protein product: CASSSDGNYGYTF.

V gene TRBV6-1 combines with J gene TRBJ2-7; D might be TRBD1 or TRBD2, each matching 5 bases. This CDR3 has 15 amino acids. Trimming cost V 5 bases and J 4 bases, with 18 bases left between them. Germline CDR1 and CDR2: MNHNS and SASEGT. The DNA of the CDR3 is TGTGCCAGCAGTAGACTGATTCCGGGGCCGTACGAGCAGTACTTC. This codes for CASSRLIPGPYEQYF.

This clone was seen just once. Different DNA sequences within this sample yield the same CDR3. In DNA, the CDR3 is TGTGCCAGCAGCTTAGTTGGGGGAGGGACAGATACGCAGTATTTT. It translates to CASSLVGGGTDTQYF. J is TRBJ2-3 and V is TRBV7-6; 7 bases fit TRBD2. Germline trimming cut 1 base from V and 3 bases from J; bases unmatched to any gene: 4. Germline V gives CDR1 SGHVS, CDR2 FNYEAQ. CDR3 size: 15 residues.